The clone carrying this TCR beta chain was seen many times. No antigen is known for it. The data were taken from a study of T cells in Graves' hyperthyroidism and ophthalmopathy. Researchers amplified the TCR beta CDR3 regions from RNA transcripts. The HTBI primer set drove a first-round RT-PCR of the TCR CDR3. From the multiplex PCR reads, TCRdb called clonotypes with MiXCR, one entry per CDR3 protein. The sample carries about 400,000 distinct CDR3 sequences, about an eighth recorded once. Ophthalmopathy cases met thresholds of Clinical Activity Score at least 3, NOSPECS grade at least 4 and duration under 3 months. Patients were excluded because of uncontrolled infection, other autoimmune disease, pregnancy or lactation. General study findings and limits: From stable hyperthyroidism, ophthalmopathy was set apart by a 13 V-J model. The model predicted ophthalmopathy a median roughly six months before onset.

The ends lost 4 bases at V and 6 bases at J; junction bases unmatched: 9. Germline values: CDR1 SQVTM, CDR2 ANQGSEA. This CDR3 region has 14 residues. This TCR derives from a man aged 50-59 years with Graves' ophthalmopathy. The chain has TRBV29-1 and TRBJ2-7, with 10 bases fitting TRBD2. The sequencing sample was made of blood. The CDR3 DNA is TGCAGCGTTGGTGGAGCGGGAGGGCCGCTCGAGCAGTACTTC. It codes for CSVGGAGGPLEQYF.